The 6 T cell receptor beta chains in this list originate from one sample, sequenced in a study of CD8+ T cells in alopecia areata. Treatment meaning: oral pan-JAK inhibitor, 5-10 mg twice daily. RNA extraction was followed by reverse transcription into cDNA, which acted as the sequencing template. Method: immunoSEQ multiplex PCR; TCRdb's copy keeps in-frame clones and lacks some. The repertoire includes approximately 300,000 clones, roughly 60% of them detected once, and roughly 1.8% sits in the top ten. Sample: CD4+ T cells sorted from blood, taken at week 24, from a patient treated with tofacitinib. Receptor source: a human donor with alopecia areata.

The genes are TRBV5-5 and TRBJ2-5; a possible D gene is TRBD2 (6 bases). CDR1 and CDR2 (germline): SGHKS, YYEKEE (reference sequence). CDR3 size: 16 residues. The V gene lost 1 base and the J gene lost 2 bases, with 15 bases spanning the gap. The CDR3 DNA is TGTGCCAGCAGCTTGCGGGACTCGTTCTTACAAGAGACCCAGTACTTC. Protein: CASSLRDSFLQETQYF.

The chain has TRBV7-2 and TRBJ1-5; D may be TRBD1 (5 bases). Trimming took 2 bases from V and 11 from J, leaving 13 bases between them. The length of the CDR3 is 13 residues. Per the germline V gene, CDR1 is SGHTA and CDR2 is FQGNSA. The DNA for the CDR3 is TGTGCCAGCAGCTTACCGGGACGAGGGGCCCAGCATTTT. Amino acid sequence: CASSLPGRGAQHF.

This clone showed up just a few times. The chain joins TRBV29-1 to TRBJ2-3; 9 bases map to TRBD2. From germline, CDR1 is SQVTM and CDR2 ANQGSEA. The CDR3 length is 16 residues. The V gene end was trimmed by 4 bases and the J gene end by 1 base; junction bases not matched to a gene: 9. CDR3 sequence reads: CSVGLATSGGTDTQYF. CDR3 in DNA: TGCAGCGTTGGACTGGCGACTAGCGGAGGCACAGATACGCAGTATTTT.

The chain joins TRBV30 to TRBJ2-3; 7 bases line up with TRBD1. The CDR3 runs 14 residues. The V gene's germline CDR1 is GTSNPN and CDR2 SVGIG (reference sequence). V shed 3 bases and J 0 bases; nucleotides not matched to a gene: 3. Here the CDR3 DNA reads TGTGCCTGGAGAGGGGGCCTTAGCACAGATACGCAGTATTTT. This gives the protein CAWRGGLSTDTQYF.

The chain uses TRBV6-5 and TRBJ2-7, with 7 bases lining up with TRBD1. The J segment lost 2 bases and the V segment lost 6 bases, leaving 4 bases of the junction unmatched. CDR3 length: 13 amino acids. Germline values: CDR1 MNHEY, CDR2 SVGAGI. This chain's CDR3 is CASSRGQPYEQYF. As DNA, the CDR3 is TGTGCCAGCAGCCGGGGACAGCCCTACGAGCAGTACTTC.

The table lists this clone with a count of one. This rearrangement joins TRBV6-1 to TRBJ1-2; D gene ambiguous. Trimming cost V 3 bases and J 11 bases, with 13 bases left between them. Germline CDR1 is MNHNS and CDR2 is SASEGT. The CDR3 sequence is 12 residues long. The CDR3 DNA reads as TGTGCCAGCAGTGAGGCCCCTCGGACGTACACCTTC. Amino acids: CASSEAPRTYTF.